Reported below is one TCR beta chain. Trimming removed 8 bases from V and 0 bases from J, with 10 bases in between. Germline V lookup: CDR1 SNHLY, CDR2 FYNNEI. The CDR3 is made up of 13 amino acids. The table came from immunoSEQ multiplex PCR; TCRdb's copy has only in-frame clones and leaves some out. The sample includes a few hundred thousand clones, roughly 85% of them seen just once. This specimen belongs to a study of blood T cell repertoires in COVID-19. Whole-study context: Both acute and convalescent COVID-19 samples were obtained from the United States, Italy and Spain. The cDNA or gDNA used as material had been derived from T cells, B-cell-depleted T cells, or PBMCs.

The chain employs TRBV2 and TRBJ1-1, with D perhaps matching TRBD1 (6 bases). The sequence derives from a woman aged 45-65 years who had been exposed to COVID-19. Sequencing used PBMCs or T cells enriched from blood (not recorded which). The CDR3 loop is CASSRTVNTEAFF. The CDR3 DNA reads as TGTGCCAGCTCCAGGACAGTGAACACTGAAGCTTTCTTT. Variable domain in full (rest from reference TRBV2 and TRBJ1-1): EPEVTQTPSHQVTQMGQEVILRCVPISNHLYFYWYRQILGQKVEFLVSFYNNEISEKSEIFDDQFSVERPDGSNFTLKIRSTKLEDSAMYFCASSRTVNTEAFFGQGTRLTVV.